This T cell receptor beta chain originates from a study of molecular identifiers for immune sequencing clone quantification. Previously described methods with listed TCR primers produced the bulk TCR libraries. TCRdb re-analysed the PCR reads in MiXCR, keeping a single row per CDR3 protein. Seen here are roughly 90,000 distinct CDR3 sequences, approximately 23% observed once, and the top ten hold approximately 0.8%. V lost 5 bases, J lost 4 bases, and 15 bases lay in between. The length of the CDR3 is 14 residues. CDR1 and CDR2 from the germline V gene are SGHTA and FQGNSA. General study findings and limits: Because of identical TCR molecules sharing a barcode, sizes of highly expanded clones could be underestimated. Clones above 20 RNA copies contained over 98% of effector molecules but under 1% of naive ones.

This clonotype was picked up many times. Its antigen is not identified. Sorted naive CD8 T cells were those defined as CD8+CD4-CCR7+CD45RA+. The specimen was naive CD8+ T cells from blood, with Jurkat cell RNA spiked in. The subset was: FACS-sorted CD8+CD4-CCR7+CD45RA+ naive T cells. The chain combines TRBV7-2 with TRBJ2-7; D possibly corresponds to TRBD2 (5 bases). The clonotype comes from a human donor in good health. Some libraries in this study had Jurkat cell RNA spiked in. The chain's CDR3 is CASSLSRGSYEQYF. The CDR3 DNA follows: TGTGCCAGCAGCCTCAGCCGGGGTAGTTACGAGCAGTACTTC.